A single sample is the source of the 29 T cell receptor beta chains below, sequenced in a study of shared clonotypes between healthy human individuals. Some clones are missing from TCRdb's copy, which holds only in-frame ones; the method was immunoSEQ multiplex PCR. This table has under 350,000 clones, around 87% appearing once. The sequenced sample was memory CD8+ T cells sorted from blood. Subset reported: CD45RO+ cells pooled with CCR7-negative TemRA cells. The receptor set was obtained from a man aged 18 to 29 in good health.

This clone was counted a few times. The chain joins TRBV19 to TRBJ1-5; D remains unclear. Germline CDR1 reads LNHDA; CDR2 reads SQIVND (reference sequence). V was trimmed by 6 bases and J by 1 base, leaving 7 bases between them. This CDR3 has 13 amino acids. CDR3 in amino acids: CASRQRSNQPQHF. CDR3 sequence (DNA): TGTGCCAGTAGACAGAGGAGCAATCAGCCCCAGCATTTT.

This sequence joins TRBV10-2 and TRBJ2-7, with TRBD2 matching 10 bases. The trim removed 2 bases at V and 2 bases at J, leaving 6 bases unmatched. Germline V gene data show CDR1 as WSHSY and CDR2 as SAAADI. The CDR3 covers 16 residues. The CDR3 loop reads CASSEHRGLAAYEQYF. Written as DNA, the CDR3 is TGCGCCAGCAGTGAGCATAGAGGACTAGCGGCCTACGAGCAGTACTTC.

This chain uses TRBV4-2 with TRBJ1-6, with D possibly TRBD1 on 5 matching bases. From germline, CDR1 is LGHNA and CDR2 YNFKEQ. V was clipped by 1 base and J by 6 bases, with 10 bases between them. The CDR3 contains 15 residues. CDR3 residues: CASSQVGTGNSPLHF. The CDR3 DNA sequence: TGTGCCAGCAGCCAAGTGGGGACGGGTAATTCACCCCTCCACTTT.

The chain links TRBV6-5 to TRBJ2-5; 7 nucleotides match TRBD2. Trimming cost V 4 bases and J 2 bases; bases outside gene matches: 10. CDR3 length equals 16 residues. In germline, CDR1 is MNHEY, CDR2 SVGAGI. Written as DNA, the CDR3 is TGTGCCAGCAGTTCCTCCGGGAGGCGGGAGCAAGAGACCCAGTACTTC. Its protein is CASSSSGRREQETQYF.

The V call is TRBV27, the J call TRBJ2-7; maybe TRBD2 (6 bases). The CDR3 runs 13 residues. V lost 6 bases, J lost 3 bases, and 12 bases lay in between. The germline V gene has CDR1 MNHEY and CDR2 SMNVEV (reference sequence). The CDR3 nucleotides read TGTGCCAGCAGCCGGAGGGCAGACTACGAGCAGTACTTC. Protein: CASSRRADYEQYF.

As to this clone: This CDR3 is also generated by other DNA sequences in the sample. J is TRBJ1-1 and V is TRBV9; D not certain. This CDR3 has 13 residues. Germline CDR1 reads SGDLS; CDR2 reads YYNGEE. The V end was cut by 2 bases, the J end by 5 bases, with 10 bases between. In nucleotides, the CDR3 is TGTGCCAGCAGCGTTGGGGTTCTTACTGAAGCTTTCTTT. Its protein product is CASSVGVLTEAFF.

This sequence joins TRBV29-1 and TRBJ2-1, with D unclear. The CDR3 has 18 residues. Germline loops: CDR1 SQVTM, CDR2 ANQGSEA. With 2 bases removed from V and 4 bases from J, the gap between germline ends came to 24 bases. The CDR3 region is CSVEPFELSTSVYNEQFF. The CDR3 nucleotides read TGCAGCGTTGAACCCTTCGAGTTATCTACGAGTGTGTACAATGAGCAGTTCTTC.

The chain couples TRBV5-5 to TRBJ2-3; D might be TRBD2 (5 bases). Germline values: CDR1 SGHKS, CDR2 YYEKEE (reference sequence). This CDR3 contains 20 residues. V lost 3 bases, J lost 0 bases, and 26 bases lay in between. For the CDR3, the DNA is TGTGCCAGCAGCTCCCTCGATAGCGCGTTGGCACTAACTAGCACAGATACGCAGTATTTT. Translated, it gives CASSSLDSALALTSTDTQYF.

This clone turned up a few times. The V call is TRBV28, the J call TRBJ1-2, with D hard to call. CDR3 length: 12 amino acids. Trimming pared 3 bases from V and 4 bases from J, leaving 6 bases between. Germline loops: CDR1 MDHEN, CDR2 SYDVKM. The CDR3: CASSFDGYGYTF. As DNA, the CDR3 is TGTGCCAGCAGTTTTGACGGCTATGGCTACACCTTC.

The CDR3 sequence: CASRVRSSYEQYF. The CDR3 nucleotides read TGTGCCAGCAGGGTCAGGAGCTCCTACGAGCAGTACTTC. This sequence joins TRBV6-1 and TRBJ2-7; D ambiguous. The CDR3 contains 13 residues. Per germline, CDR1 MNHNS and CDR2 SASEGT. The V gene lost 6 bases and the J gene lost 0 bases, with 9 bases spanning the gap.

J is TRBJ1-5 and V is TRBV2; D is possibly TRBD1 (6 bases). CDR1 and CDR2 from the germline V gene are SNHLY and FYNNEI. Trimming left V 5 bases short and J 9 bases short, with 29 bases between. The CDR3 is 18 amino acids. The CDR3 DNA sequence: TGTGCCAGCAGTTCCGACAAATTGTCGGGGGCCAGGTTTCTGCCCCAGCATTTT. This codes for CASSSDKLSGARFLPQHF.

This CDR3 is CATCNRDRCGYTF. The DNA for the CDR3 is TGTGCCACCTGCAACAGGGACCGTTGTGGCTACACCTTC. The J gene is TRBJ1-2, the V gene TRBV28, with D possibly being TRBD1 (6 bases). CDR3 length equals 13 residues. Germline loops: CDR1 MDHEN, CDR2 SYDVKM. Deletions cut 10 bases from V and 7 bases from J, with 19 bases between.

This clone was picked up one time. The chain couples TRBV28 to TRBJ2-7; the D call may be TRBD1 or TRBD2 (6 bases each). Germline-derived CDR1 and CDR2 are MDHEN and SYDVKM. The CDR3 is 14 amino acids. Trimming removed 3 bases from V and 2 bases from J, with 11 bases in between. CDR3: CASSFWGAPYEQYF. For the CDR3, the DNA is TGTGCCAGCAGTTTTTGGGGGGCACCCTACGAGCAGTACTTC.

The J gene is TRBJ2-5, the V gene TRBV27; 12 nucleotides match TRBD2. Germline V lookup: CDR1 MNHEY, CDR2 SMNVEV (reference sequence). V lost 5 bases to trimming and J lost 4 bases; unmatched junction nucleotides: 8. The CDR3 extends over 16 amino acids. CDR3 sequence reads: CASSTLTSGGLETQYF. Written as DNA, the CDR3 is TGTGCCAGCAGTACCTTGACTAGCGGGGGACTAGAGACCCAGTACTTC.

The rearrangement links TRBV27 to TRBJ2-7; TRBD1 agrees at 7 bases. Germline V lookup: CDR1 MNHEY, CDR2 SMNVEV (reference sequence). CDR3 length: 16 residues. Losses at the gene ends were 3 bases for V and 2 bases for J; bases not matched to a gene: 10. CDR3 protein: CASSFSTGAIAYEQYF. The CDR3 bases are TGTGCCAGCAGTTTTAGTACAGGGGCGATCGCCTACGAGCAGTACTTC.

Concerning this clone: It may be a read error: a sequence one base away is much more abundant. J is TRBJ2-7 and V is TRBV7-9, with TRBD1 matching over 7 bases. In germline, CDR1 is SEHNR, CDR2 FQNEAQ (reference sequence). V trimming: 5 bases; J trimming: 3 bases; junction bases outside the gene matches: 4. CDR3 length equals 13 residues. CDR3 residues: CASSLGQNYEQYF. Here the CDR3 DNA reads TGTGCCAGCAGCCTGGGACAGAACTACGAGCAGTACTTC.

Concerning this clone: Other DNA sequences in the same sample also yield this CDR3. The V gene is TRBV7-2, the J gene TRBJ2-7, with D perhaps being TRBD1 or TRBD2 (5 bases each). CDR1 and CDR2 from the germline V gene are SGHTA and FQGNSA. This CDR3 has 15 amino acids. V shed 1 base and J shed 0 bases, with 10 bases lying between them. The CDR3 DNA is TGTGCCAGCAGCTTAGTTGGGGGAAGCTCCTACGAGCAGTACTTC. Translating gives CASSLVGGSSYEQYF.

CDR3 in DNA: TGTGCCAGCAGTGATATCAGGGGCACTAATTCACCCCTCCACTTT. Protein: CASSDIRGTNSPLHF. The V gene is TRBV2, the J gene TRBJ1-6, with D tentatively TRBD1 (6 bases). CDR3 length: 15 amino acids. Germline V gene lookup returns CDR1 SNHLY and CDR2 FYNNEI. Trimming left V 3 bases short and J 6 bases short, with 12 bases between.

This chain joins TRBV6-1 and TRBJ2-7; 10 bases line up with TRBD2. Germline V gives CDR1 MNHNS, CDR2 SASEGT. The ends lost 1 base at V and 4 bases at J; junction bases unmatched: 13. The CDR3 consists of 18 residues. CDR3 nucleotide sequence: TGTGCCAGCAGTGAAGAGGGGGGACTAGCGAGCGTCTCTTACGAGCAGTACTTC. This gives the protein CASSEEGGLASVSYEQYF.

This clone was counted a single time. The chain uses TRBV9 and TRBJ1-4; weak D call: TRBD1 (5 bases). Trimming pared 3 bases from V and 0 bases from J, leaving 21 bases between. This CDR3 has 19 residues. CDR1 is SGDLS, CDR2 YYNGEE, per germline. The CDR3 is CASSADGIKGPATNEKLFF. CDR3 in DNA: TGTGCCAGCAGCGCGGACGGGATAAAGGGGCCTGCAACTAATGAAAAACTGTTTTTT.

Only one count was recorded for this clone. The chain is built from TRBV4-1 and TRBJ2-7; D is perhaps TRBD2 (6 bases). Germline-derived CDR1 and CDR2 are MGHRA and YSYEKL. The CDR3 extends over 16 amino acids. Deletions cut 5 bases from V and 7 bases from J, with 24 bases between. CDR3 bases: TGCGCCAGCAGCTCAGTACCGGGAGAGGTCATAAGGGAGCAGTACTTC. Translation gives CASSSVPGEVIREQYF.

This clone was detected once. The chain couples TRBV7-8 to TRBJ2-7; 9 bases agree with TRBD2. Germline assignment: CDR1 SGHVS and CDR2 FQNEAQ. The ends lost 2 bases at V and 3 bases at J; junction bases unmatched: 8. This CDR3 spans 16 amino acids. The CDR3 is CASSLSGLAGFYEQYF. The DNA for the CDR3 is TGTGCCAGCAGCTTATCTGGTCTAGCGGGGTTCTACGAGCAGTACTTC.

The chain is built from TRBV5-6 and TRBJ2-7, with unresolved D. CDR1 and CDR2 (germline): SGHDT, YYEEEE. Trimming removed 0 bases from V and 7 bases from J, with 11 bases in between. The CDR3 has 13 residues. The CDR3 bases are TGTGCCAGCAGCTTGGGGTACTTGGAGGAGCAGTACTTC. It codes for CASSLGYLEEQYF. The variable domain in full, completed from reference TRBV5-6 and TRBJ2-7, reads DAGVTQSPTHLIKTRGQQVTLRCSPKSGHDTVSWYQQALGQGPQFIFQYYEEEERQRGNFPDRFSGHQFPNYSSELNVNALLLGDSALYLCASSLGYLEEQYFGPGTRLTVT.

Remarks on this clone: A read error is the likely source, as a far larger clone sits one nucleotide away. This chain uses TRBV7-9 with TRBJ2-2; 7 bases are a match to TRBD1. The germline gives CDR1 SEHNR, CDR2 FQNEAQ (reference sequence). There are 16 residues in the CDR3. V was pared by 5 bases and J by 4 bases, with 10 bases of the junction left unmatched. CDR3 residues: CASSPTGAKTTGELFF. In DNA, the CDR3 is TGTGCCAGCAGCCCAACAGGGGCGAAAACCACCGGGGAGCTGTTTTTT.

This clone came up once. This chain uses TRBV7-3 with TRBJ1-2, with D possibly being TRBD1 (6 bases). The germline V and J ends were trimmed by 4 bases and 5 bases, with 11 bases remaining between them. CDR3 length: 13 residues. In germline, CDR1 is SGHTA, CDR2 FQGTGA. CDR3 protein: CASSSDRLYGYTF. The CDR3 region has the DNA TGTGCCAGCAGCTCGGACAGACTGTATGGCTACACCTTC. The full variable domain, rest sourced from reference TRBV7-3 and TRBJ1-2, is GAGVSQTPSNKVTEKGKYVELRCDPISGHTALYWYRQSLGQGPEFLIYFQGTGAADDSGLPNDRFFAVRPEGSVSTLKIQRTERGDSAVYLCASSSDRLYGYTFGSGTRLTVV.

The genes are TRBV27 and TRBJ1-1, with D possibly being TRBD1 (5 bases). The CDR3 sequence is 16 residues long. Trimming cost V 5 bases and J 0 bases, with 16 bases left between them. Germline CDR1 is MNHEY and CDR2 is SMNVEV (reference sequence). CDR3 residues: CASSPTDTGLNTEAFF. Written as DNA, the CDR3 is TGTGCCAGCAGTCCCACCGACACGGGGCTGAACACTGAAGCTTTCTTT.

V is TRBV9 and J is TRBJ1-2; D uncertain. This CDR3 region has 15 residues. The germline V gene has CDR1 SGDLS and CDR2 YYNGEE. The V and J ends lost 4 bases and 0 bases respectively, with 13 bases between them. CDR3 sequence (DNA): TGTGCCAGCAGCCTATACGACCGGACTAACTATGGCTACACCTTC. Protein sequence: CASSLYDRTNYGYTF.

The DNA of the CDR3 is TGTGCCAGCAGCCCGACAGGGGATATCAGGACAGATACGCAGTATTTT. It encodes CASSPTGDIRTDTQYF. This chain uses TRBV7-9 with TRBJ2-3; 8 nucleotides match TRBD1. Germline V gene sequence: CDR1 SEHNR, CDR2 FQNEAQ (reference sequence). The CDR3 consists of 16 residues. V lost 5 bases and J lost 3; bases outside the gene matches: 10.

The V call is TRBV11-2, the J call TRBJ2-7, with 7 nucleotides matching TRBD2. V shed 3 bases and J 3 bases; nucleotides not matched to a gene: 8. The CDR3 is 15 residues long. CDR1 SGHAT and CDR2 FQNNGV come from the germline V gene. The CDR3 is CASSFGRGSGYEQYF. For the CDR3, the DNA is TGTGCCAGCAGCTTCGGCCGCGGGAGCGGCTACGAGCAGTACTTC.